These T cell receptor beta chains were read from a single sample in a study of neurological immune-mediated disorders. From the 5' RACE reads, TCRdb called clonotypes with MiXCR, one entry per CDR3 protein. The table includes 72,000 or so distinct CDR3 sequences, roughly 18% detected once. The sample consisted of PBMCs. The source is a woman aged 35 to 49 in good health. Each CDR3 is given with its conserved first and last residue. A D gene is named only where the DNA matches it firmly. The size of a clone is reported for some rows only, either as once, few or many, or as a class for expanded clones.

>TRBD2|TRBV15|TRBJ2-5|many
CATSTRGIGQETQYF
TGTGCCACCAGCACGCGGGGGATCGGCCAAGAGACCCAGTACTTC
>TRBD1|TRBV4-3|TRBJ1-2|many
CASSQAFRDRGHGYTF
TGCGCCAGCAGCCAAGCCTTCCGGGACAGGGGCCATGGCTACACCTTC
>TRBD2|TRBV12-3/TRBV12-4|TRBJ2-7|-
CASSLYPGLAGGPGEQYF
TGTGCCAGCAGTTTATACCCGGGACTAGCGGGAGGGCCGGGTGAGCAGTACTTC
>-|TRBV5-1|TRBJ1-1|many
CASSLGDRDTEAFF
TGCGCCAGCAGCTTGGGAGATCGTGACACTGAAGCTTTCTTT
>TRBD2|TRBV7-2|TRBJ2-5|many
CASSLVGTRLAVLETQYF
TGTGCCAGCAGCTTAGTCGGGACGAGGCTAGCGGTATTAGAGACCCAGTACTTC
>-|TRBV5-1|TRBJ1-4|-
CASSWGVQGPNEKLFF
TGCGCCAGCAGCTGGGGGGTTCAGGGGCCTAATGAAAAACTGTTTTTT
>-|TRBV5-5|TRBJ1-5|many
CASSADSNQPQHF
TGTGCCAGCAGCGCCGACAGTAATCAGCCCCAGCATTTT
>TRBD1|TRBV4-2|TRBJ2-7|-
CASSQEGGQGSYEQYF
TGTGCCAGCAGCCAAGAGGGGGGACAGGGGTCCTACGAGCAGTACTTC
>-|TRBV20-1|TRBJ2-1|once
CSARDRGGGSSYNEQFF
TGCAGTGCTAGAGATAGGGGGGGAGGGAGCTCCTACAATGAGCAGTTCTTC
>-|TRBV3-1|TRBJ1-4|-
CASSLESRDEKLFF
TGTGCCAGCAGCTTAGAAAGCAGGGATGAAAAACTGTTTTTT
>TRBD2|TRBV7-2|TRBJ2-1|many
CASSLVSGRVGTSGAEQFF
TGTGCCAGCAGCTTAGTGTCTGGGAGGGTTGGGACTAGCGGTGCAGAGCAGTTCTTC
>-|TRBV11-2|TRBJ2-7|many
CASSALRDHYEQYF
TGTGCCAGCAGCGCTCTACGAGACCACTACGAGCAGTACTTC
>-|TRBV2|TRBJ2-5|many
CASSPDQLQETQYF
TGTGCCAGCAGTCCCGATCAGCTCCAAGAGACCCAGTACTTC
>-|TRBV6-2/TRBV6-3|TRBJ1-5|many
CASSRTDSNQPQHF
TGTGCCAGCAGCAGGACAGATAGCAATCAGCCCCAGCATTTT